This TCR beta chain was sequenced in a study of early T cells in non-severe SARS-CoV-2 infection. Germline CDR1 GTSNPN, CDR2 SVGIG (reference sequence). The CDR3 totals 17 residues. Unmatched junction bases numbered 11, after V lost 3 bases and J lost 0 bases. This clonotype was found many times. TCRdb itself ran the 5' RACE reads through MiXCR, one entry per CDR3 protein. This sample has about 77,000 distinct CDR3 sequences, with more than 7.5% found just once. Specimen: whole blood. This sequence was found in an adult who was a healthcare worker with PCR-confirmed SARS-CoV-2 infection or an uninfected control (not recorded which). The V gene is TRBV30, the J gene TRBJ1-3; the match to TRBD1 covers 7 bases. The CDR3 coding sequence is TGTGCCTGGAGCCCGGGACAGCGCTACTTCTCTGGAAACACCATATATTTT. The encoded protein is CAWSPGQRYFSGNTIYF.